The present TCR beta chain was sequenced within a study of vaccination and CD4 T cells after COVID-19. On the study more broadly: Control cultures were given a CEFX pool, an HIV-1 Nef pool, or no peptide.

This clonotype was seen a few times. Its target is unknown. The Oncomine TCR Beta short-read assay generated sequence data from the DNA of cultured CD4+ T cells. Investigators obtained genomic DNA by extraction from cultured CD4+ T cells. TCRdb re-derived calls from the PCR reads in MiXCR, one entry per CDR3 protein. The data contain fewer than 14,000 distinct CDR3 sequences, around 40% of them singletons. Treatment: approximately nine-day PBMC culture with coronavirus spike peptide pools or control peptides (ViraFEST assay). ViraFEST sequenced TCRs after peptide-pool expansion of antigen-specific T cells. The CDR3 contains 13 residues. V was shortened by 6 bases and J by 4 bases, with 12 bases between the two germline ends. The germline V gene encodes CDR1 MNHEY and CDR2 SVGEGT.

The receptor was derived from a human donor who had recovered from COVID-19. The V gene is TRBV6-2 or TRBV6-3, the J gene TRBJ1-2; D is ambiguous. This sample comprised CD4+ T cells from blood, cultured in vitro, obtained after SARS-CoV-2 vaccination. The CDR3: CASSSGLIYGYTF. The DNA for the CDR3 is TGTGCCAGCAGCTCCGGGCTGATCTATGGCTACACCTTC.